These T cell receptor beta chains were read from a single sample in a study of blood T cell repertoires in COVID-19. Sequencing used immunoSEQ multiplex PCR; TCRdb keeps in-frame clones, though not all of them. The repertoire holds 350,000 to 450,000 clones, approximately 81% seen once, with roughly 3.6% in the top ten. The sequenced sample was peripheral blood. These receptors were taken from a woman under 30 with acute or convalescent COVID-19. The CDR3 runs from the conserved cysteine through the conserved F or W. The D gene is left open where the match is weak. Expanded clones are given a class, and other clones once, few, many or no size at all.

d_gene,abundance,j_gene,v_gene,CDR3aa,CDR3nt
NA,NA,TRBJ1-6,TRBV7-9,CASSPGHFWAPLHF,TGTGCCAGCAGCCCGGGACATTTCTGGGCACCCCTCCACTTT
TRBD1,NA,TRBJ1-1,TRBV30,CAWTGGRTEAFF,TGTGCCTGGACAGGGGGTAGGACTGAAGCTTTCTTT
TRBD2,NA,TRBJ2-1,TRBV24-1,CATSDHGGGNEQFF,TGTGCCACCAGTGACCATGGGGGAGGGAATGAGCAGTTCTTC
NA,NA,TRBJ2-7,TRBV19,CASSKAGTVNYEQYF,TGTGCCAGTAGTAAGGCGGGTACGGTAAACTACGAGCAGTACTTC
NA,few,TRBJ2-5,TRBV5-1,CASSLSLETQYF,TGCGCCAGCAGCTTGTCCTTAGAGACCCAGTACTTC
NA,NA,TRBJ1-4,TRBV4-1,CASSQGYSATNEKLFF,TGCGCCAGCAGCCAAGGGTACAGTGCAACTAATGAAAAACTGTTTTTT
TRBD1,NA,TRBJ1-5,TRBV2,CASTGTGGSNQPQHF,TGTGCCAGCACCGGGACAGGAGGTTCTAATCAGCCCCAGCATTTT
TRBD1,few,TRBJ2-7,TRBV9,CASSVAGTASEQYF,TGTGCCAGCAGCGTAGCGGGGACAGCCTCCGAGCAGTACTTC
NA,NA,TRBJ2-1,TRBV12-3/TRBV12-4,CATSRGNEQFF,TGTGCCACCTCTCGGGGGAACGAGCAGTTCTTC
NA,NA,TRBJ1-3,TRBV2,CASTTMGGLSSGNTIYF,TGTGCCAGCACCACCATGGGGGGGTTGAGCTCTGGAAACACCATATATTTT
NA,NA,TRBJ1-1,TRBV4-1,CASSQTDRRNTEAFF,TGCGCCAGCAGCCAAACAGACAGAAGGAACACTGAAGCTTTCTTT